This is a list of T cell receptor beta chains from one sample in a study of a mutant IDH1 vaccine in newly diagnosed glioma. The antigens of these receptors remain unknown. The method was immunoSEQ multiplex PCR; TCRdb's version includes in-frame clones alone and lacks a portion of them. Here the sample spans about 94,000 clones, 85% to 90% being singletons. The sample here was PBMCs, taken from a glioma patient whose treatment included an IDH1 peptide vaccine. The receptors were gathered from a woman between 45 and 65 years old with glioma. Each CDR3 is given with its conserved first and last residue. The D gene is left open where the match is weak. Expanded clones get a size class; other rows say once, few or many, or leave the size out.

>TRBV3-1/TRBV3-2|TRBJ1-4|few|-
CASSHGISF
TGTGCCAGCAGCCATGGGATCTCCTTT
>TRBV29-1|TRBJ2-1|-|TRBD2
CSVPWGTAGGPPFF
TGCAGCGTCCCCTGGGGTACAGCGGGAGGGCCGCCGTTCTTC
>TRBV10-2|TRBJ2-4|-|TRBD2
CASSEERGRANIQYF
TGCGCCAGCAGTGAGGAGCGTGGGAGGGCCAACATTCAGTACTTC
>TRBV6-1|TRBJ1-3|-|-
CASSAARGVYRNTIYF
TGTGCCAGCAGTGCTGCCAGAGGGGTTTATAGAAACACCATATATTTT
>TRBV10-3|TRBJ1-5|once|-
CAISEGQTNQPQHF
TGTGCCATCAGTGAAGGACAGACCAATCAGCCCCAGCATTTT
>TRBV7-9|TRBJ2-2|-|-
CASSLDSPRAGELFF
TGTGCCAGCAGCTTGGACAGTCCCCGCGCCGGGGAGCTGTTTTTT
>TRBV9|TRBJ2-3|-|TRBD2
CASSVEGGRATDTQYF
TGTGCCAGCAGCGTAGAGGGCGGGAGGGCCACAGATACGCAGTATTTT
>TRBV27|TRBJ2-7|-|TRBD1
CASSSPRDRGRHEQYF
TGTGCCAGCAGCTCACCCCGGGACAGGGGGCGCCACGAGCAGTACTTC
>TRBV4-1|TRBJ1-3|-|-
CASSHMGFGNTIYF
TGCGCCAGCAGCCATATGGGATTCGGAAACACCATATATTTT
>TRBV27|TRBJ2-7|-|TRBD2
CASRLAGGYEQYF
TGTGCCAGCAGGCTAGCGGGGGGCTACGAGCAGTACTTC
>TRBV5-4|TRBJ2-6|-|-
CASSSRSWEHSGANVLTF
TGTGCCAGCAGCTCCCGCTCCTGGGAACACTCTGGGGCCAACGTCCTGACTTTC
>TRBV28|TRBJ2-3|-|-
CASSLRRVTDTQYF
TGTGCCAGCAGTTTGCGGAGGGTCACAGATACGCAGTATTTT
>TRBV4-1|TRBJ1-3|-|-
CASRVGNTIYF
TGCGCCAGCAGAGTCGGAAACACCATATATTTT
>TRBV2|TRBJ2-1|once|-
CASQPYEAHNEQFF
TGTGCCAGCCAACCATACGAAGCGCACAATGAGCAGTTCTTC